This TCR beta chain was sequenced during a study of CD8 T cells in ankylosing spondylitis. Findings and caveats of the study: Disease-linked clones bore a CD8+ phenotype, appearing relatively rarely in peripheral blood. Among TCR beta sequences, a motif of eight or nine highly homologous variants appeared characteristic of ankylosing spondylitis blood. Earlier studies detected some motif variants in reactive arthritis synovial fluid and blood.

A quantitative 5'-RACE method, one with molecular barcodes, was used to make TCR beta libraries. MiXCR, run by TCRdb on the 5' RACE reads, gives a single entry per CDR3 protein. The sample includes hundreds of thousands of distinct CDR3 sequences, 10% to 15% of them seen just once. Remarks on this clonotype: No antigen is known for it.

Germline CDR1 is DFQATT and CDR2 is SNEGSKA (reference sequence). The CDR3 runs to 14 residues. V shed 6 bases and J 3 bases; nucleotides not matched to a gene: 7. This chain connects TRBV20-1 to TRBJ2-3; 9 bases map to TRBD2. The receptor's source is a male donor with ankylosing spondylitis. The specimen was blood, either unsorted or a sorted T cell fraction (not recorded which). The DNA for the CDR3 is TGCAGTGCCCGGTGGGCGGGAGGGACAGATACGCAGTATTTT. Encoded protein: CSARWAGGTDTQYF.